A single sample gave rise to the 5 T cell receptor beta chains below, sequenced in a study of blood T cell repertoires in COVID-19. Method: immunoSEQ multiplex PCR; TCRdb's copy keeps in-frame clones and lacks some. The sample consists of 150,000 to 200,000 clones, around 85% of them appearing once. Sequenced sample: peripheral blood. Receptor source: a man between 65 and 80 years old with active or convalescent COVID-19.

V is TRBV6-5 and J is TRBJ2-7; D unresolved. Germline CDR1 MNHEY, CDR2 SVGAGI. The V and J ends lost 3 bases and 2 bases respectively, with 14 bases between them. The CDR3 has 15 amino acids. The CDR3, as DNA: TGTGCCAGCAGTTATTACGGAGAGGCGGCCTACGAGCAGTACTTC. Protein: CASSYYGEAAYEQYF.

The rearrangement links TRBV7-2 to TRBJ1-2; TRBD1 might be the D (5 bases). There are 14 residues in the CDR3. Germline V gene sequence: CDR1 SGHTA, CDR2 FQGNSA. With 1 base removed from V and 8 bases from J, the gap between germline ends came to 14 bases. In nucleotides, the CDR3 is TGTGCCAGCAGCTTAGGGTCAGGGCGGCAGGGCTACACCTTC. Translated: CASSLGSGRQGYTF.

The rearrangement uses TRBV11-2 and TRBJ2-7; D unclear. The CDR3 has 14 residues. V was cut by 0 bases and J by 1 base, with 7 bases left in between. Germline-derived CDR1 and CDR2 are SGHAT and FQNNGV. CDR3: CASSLEALSYEQYF. CDR3 DNA sequence: TGTGCCAGCAGCTTAGAGGCTTTATCCTACGAGCAGTACTTC.

The rearrangement uses TRBV28 and TRBJ1-2; no firm D call. The germline gives CDR1 MDHEN, CDR2 SYDVKM. Trimming pared 2 bases from V and 5 bases from J, leaving 3 bases between. The CDR3 is made up of 11 amino acids. In DNA, the CDR3 is TGTGCCAGCAGTTTAACTTATGGCTACACCTTC. Translating gives CASSLTYGYTF.

The chain links TRBV6-5 to TRBJ2-7; 11 bases agree with TRBD2. This CDR3 is 14 amino acids long. V shed 6 bases, J shed 3 bases, and the junction held 4 bases outside the gene matches. The germline V gene has CDR1 MNHEY and CDR2 SVGAGI. The CDR3 region has the DNA TGTGCCAGCAGCGACCTAGCGGGGGGCTACGAGCAGTACTTC. Amino acid sequence: CASSDLAGGYEQYF.